The 9 T cell receptor beta chains reported below all come from one sample, sequenced in a study of cytomegalovirus exposure and HLA in healthy donors. In the PCR, 60 Vbeta and 13 Jbeta primers were used. The table came from immunoSEQ multiplex PCR; TCRdb's copy has only in-frame clones and leaves some out. The sample consists of 150,000 to 200,000 clones, 80% of them appearing once. Sequencing was done on a sample of PBMCs. Source of these receptors: a woman aged 40 to 50 in good health and CMV-seronegative.

This clone was picked up a small number of times. The chain joins TRBV7-9 to TRBJ1-5; D gene uncertain. The CDR3 runs 15 residues. In germline, CDR1 is SEHNR, CDR2 FQNEAQ (reference sequence). V gave up 1 base and J gave up 2 bases, with 9 bases separating them. The CDR3 is CASSLGGDGNQPQHF. CDR3 DNA sequence: TGTGCCAGCAGCTTAGGCGGGGATGGCAATCAGCCCCAGCATTTT.

V is TRBV28 and J is TRBJ2-5; D not certain. V lost 7 bases and J lost 0, with 12 bases in between. The CDR3 loop spans 14 amino acids. Per the germline V gene, CDR1 is MDHEN and CDR2 is SYDVKM. For the CDR3, the DNA is TGTGCCAGCACAGACCGGGTCAACCAAGAGACCCAGTACTTC. Its translation is CASTDRVNQETQYF.

This clone was detected only once. This chain connects TRBV10-3 to TRBJ1-1, with TRBD1 as a possible D gene (5 bases). This CDR3 comprises 16 residues. Trimming took off 11 bases at V and 1 base at J, with 23 bases between the two ends. Germline V gene sequence: CDR1 ENHRY, CDR2 SYGVKD. The CDR3 sequence is CAAHPGGSQPNTEAFF. For the CDR3, the DNA is TGTGCCGCCCACCCGGGGGGGTCACAGCCGAACACTGAAGCTTTCTTT.

This clone was seen just once. The chain couples TRBV28 to TRBJ2-1, with 12 positions matching TRBD2. Looked up from germline, CDR1 is MDHEN and CDR2 is SYDVKM. The CDR3 contains 17 residues. With 4 bases clipped from V and 0 bases from J, the junction kept 4 bases outside the gene matches. The CDR3 is CASSSTSGGPSYNEQFF. CDR3 nucleotides: TGTGCCAGCAGTTCGACTAGCGGGGGCCCCTCCTACAATGAGCAGTTCTTC.

The V and J genes are TRBV7-2 and TRBJ2-3; the D gene is possibly TRBD1 (7 bases). Germline lookup yields CDR1 SGHTA and CDR2 FQGNSA. Between the trimmed V and J ends, which lost 5 bases and 7 bases, there was a span of 16 bases. This CDR3 contains 14 residues. The DNA of the CDR3 is TGTGCCAGCAGCGCGGGACAGCGCCCGAATACGCAGTATTTT. The encoded protein is CASSAGQRPNTQYF.

V usage is TRBV5-4 and J usage is TRBJ1-5, with D possibly matching TRBD1 (5 bases). Per the germline V gene, CDR1 is SGHNT and CDR2 is YYREEE (reference sequence). CDR3 length: 16 residues. V lost 0 bases and J 0 bases, leaving 10 bases between the germline ends. CDR3 loop: CASSLDGADSNQPQHF. The CDR3 region has the DNA TGTGCCAGCAGCTTGGATGGGGCGGATAGCAATCAGCCCCAGCATTTT.

J is TRBJ1-2 and V is TRBV2, with D maybe TRBD1 (5 bases). Trimming took 6 bases from V and 4 from J, leaving 6 bases between them. There are 11 residues in the CDR3. The V gene's germline CDR1 is SNHLY and CDR2 FYNNEI. This CDR3 reads CASRQAYGYTF. As DNA, the CDR3 is TGTGCCAGCAGACAGGCCTATGGCTACACCTTC.

This clone occurred a few times. This chain uses TRBV7-2 with TRBJ2-2; weak D call: TRBD1 (5 bases). V was trimmed by 3 bases and J by 7 bases, leaving 9 bases between them. The germline CDR1 and CDR2 sequences are SGHTA and FQGNSA. This CDR3 has 13 amino acids. DNA of the CDR3: TGTGCCAGCAGCTTTCAGGGTGGCGGGGAGCTGTTTTTT. Translating gives CASSFQGGGELFF. The full variable domain, rest sourced from reference TRBV7-2 and TRBJ2-2, is GAGVSQSPSNKVTEKGKDVELRCDPISGHTALYWYRQSLGQGLEFLIYFQGNSAPDKSGLPSDRFSAERTGGSVSTLTIQRTQQEDSAVYLCASSFQGGGELFFGEGSRLTVL.

V is TRBV5-8 and J is TRBJ1-6; D is undetermined. CDR1 and CDR2 from the germline V gene are SGHTS and YDEGEE. The CDR3 is made up of 15 amino acids. V was pared by 1 base and J by 7 bases, with 12 bases between. CDR3 DNA: TGTGCCAGCAGCTTGCACGGGAGCCTAAATTCACCCCTCCACTTT. Amino acids: CASSLHGSLNSPLHF.